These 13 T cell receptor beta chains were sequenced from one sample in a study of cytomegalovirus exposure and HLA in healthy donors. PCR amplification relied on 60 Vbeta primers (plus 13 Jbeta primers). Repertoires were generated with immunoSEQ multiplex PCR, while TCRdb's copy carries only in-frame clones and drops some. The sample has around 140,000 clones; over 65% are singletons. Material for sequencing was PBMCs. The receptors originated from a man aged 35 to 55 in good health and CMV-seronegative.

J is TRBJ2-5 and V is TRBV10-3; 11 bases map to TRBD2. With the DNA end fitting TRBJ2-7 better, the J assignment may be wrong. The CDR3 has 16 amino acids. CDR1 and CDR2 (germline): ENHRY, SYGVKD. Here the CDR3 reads CAIREGLAGNSYEQYF. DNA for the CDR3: TGTGCCATCAGAGAAGGACTAGCGGGTAACTCCTACGAGCAGTACTTC.

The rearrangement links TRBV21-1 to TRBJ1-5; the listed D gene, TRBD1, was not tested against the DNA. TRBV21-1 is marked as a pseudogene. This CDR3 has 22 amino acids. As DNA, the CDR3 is TGTGCCAGCATCGCAAAGGGATCAGGGACAGGGGAGGAAAAGTTTATGGGTCAGCCCCAGCATTTT. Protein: CASIAKGSGTGEEKFMGQPQHF.

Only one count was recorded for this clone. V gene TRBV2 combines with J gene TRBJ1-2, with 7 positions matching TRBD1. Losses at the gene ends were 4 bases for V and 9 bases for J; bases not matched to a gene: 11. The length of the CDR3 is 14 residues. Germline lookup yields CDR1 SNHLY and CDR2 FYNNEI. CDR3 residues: CASSVGHTGESYTF. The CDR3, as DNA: TGTGCCAGCAGTGTAGGCCATACAGGGGAGAGCTACACCTTC.

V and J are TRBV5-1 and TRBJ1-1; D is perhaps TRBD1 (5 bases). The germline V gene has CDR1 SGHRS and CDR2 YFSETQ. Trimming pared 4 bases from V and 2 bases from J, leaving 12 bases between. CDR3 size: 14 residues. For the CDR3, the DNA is TGCGCCAGCAGCCGTGGACAAGCTAACACTGAAGCTTTCTTT. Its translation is CASSRGQANTEAFF.

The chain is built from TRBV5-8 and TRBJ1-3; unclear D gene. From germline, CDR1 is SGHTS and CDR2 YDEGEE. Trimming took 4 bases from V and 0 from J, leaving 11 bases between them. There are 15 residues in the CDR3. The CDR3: CASSPSVSSGNTIYF. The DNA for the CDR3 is TGTGCCAGCAGCCCCTCGGTGAGCTCTGGAAACACCATATATTTT.

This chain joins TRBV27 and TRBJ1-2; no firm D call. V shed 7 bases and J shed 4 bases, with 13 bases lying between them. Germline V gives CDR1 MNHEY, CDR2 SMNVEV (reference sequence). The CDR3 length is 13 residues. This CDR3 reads CASTSGRGYGYTF. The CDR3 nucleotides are TGTGCCAGCACGTCAGGACGGGGCTATGGCTACACCTTC.

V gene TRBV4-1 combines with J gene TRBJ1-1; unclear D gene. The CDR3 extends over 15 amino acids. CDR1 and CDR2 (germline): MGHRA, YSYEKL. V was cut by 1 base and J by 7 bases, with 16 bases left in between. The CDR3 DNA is TGCGCCAGCAGCCAAGTGTTGCTGCGAAAACTTGAAGCTTTCTTT. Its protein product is CASSQVLLRKLEAFF.

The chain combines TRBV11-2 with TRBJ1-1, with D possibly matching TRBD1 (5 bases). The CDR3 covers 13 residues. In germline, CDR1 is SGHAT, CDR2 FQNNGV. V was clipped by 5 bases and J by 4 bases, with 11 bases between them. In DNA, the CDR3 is TGTGCCAGCAGCATCGACAGCGTCACTGAAGCTTTCTTT. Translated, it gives CASSIDSVTEAFF. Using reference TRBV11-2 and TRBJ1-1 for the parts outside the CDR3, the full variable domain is EAGVAQSPRYKIIEKRQSVAFWCNPISGHATLYWYQQILGQGPKLLIQFQNNGVVDDSQLPKDRFSAERLKGVDSTLKIQPAKLEDSAVYLCASSIDSVTEAFFGQGTRLTVV.

The CDR3 reads CASSWGGSDQETQYF. The CDR3 region has the DNA TGTGCCAGCAGCTGGGGGGGTAGCGACCAAGAGACCCAGTACTTC. The V and J genes are TRBV7-2 and TRBJ2-5; 7 bases agree with TRBD2. The ends lost 4 bases at V and 0 bases at J; junction bases unmatched: 5. CDR1 and CDR2 from the germline V gene are SGHTA and FQGNSA. The CDR3 has 15 residues.

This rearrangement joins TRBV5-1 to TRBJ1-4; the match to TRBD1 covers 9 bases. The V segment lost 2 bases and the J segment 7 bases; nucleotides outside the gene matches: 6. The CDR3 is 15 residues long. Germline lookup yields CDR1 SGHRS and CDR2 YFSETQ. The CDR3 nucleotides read TGCGCCAGCAGCTTTACAGGGGGCGCGAGTGAAAAACTGTTTTTT. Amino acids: CASSFTGGASEKLFF.

The CDR3 sequence is CASSSPGVQYF. In DNA form, the CDR3 reads TGTGCCAGCAGTTCCCCCGGGGTCCAGTACTTC. The chain couples TRBV6-6 to TRBJ2-5, with a possible D match to TRBD2 (5 bases). The CDR3 runs 11 residues. Germline V gives CDR1 MNHNY, CDR2 SVGAGI (reference sequence). V lost 4 bases and J lost 10, with 10 bases in between.

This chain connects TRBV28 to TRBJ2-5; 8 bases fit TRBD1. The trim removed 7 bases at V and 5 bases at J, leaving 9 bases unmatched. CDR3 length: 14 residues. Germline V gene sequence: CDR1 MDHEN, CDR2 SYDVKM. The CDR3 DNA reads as TGTGCCAGCAATGACAGGGGTGGGGATGAGACCCAGTACTTC. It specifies CASNDRGGDETQYF. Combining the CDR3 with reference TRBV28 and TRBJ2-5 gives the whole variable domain DVKVTQSSRYLVKRTGEKVFLECVQDMDHENMFWYRQDPGLGLRLIYFSYDVKMKEKGDIPEGYSVSREKKERFSLILESASTNQTSMYLCASNDRGGDETQYFGPGTRLLVL.

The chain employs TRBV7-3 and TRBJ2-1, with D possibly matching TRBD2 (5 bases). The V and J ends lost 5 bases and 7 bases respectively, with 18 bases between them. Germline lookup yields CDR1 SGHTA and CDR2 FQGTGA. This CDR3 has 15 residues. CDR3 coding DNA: TGTGCCAGCAGCCCCACTAGTGCCATGGGGAATGAGCAGTTCTTC. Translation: CASSPTSAMGNEQFF.